The rows below give T cell receptor beta chains drawn from one sample of a study of shared clonotypes between healthy human individuals. Assay used: immunoSEQ multiplex PCR; TCRdb lists only in-frame clones, some missing. The data show about 2.1 million clones, around 93% seen once. The sample comprised naive CD8+ T cells from PBMCs. These receptors came from a young man in good health. Some clones in this sample may be carry-over from other donors' samples. The CDR3 runs from the conserved cysteine through the conserved F or W. Each record gives: CDR3 protein, CDR3 DNA, J gene, clone size, D gene, V gene. D genes are given only for firm matches. Expanded clones get a size class; other rows say once, few or many, or leave the size out.

cdr3_aa: CASSFETGEQYF; cdr3_nt: TGTGCCAGCAGCTTCGAGACAGGGGAGCAGTACTTC; j_call: TRBJ2-7; clone_size: .; d_call: TRBD1; v_call: TRBV5-6
cdr3_aa: CASSARLSQEQFF; cdr3_nt: TGTGCCAGCAGCGCCCGACTCTCCCAGGAGCAGTTCTTC; j_call: TRBJ2-1; clone_size: once; d_call: .; v_call: TRBV6-5
cdr3_aa: CASRGPKGGENIQYF; cdr3_nt: TGTGCCAGCAGAGGGCCCAAGGGGGGGGAAAACATTCAGTACTTC; j_call: TRBJ2-4; clone_size: .; d_call: .; v_call: TRBV6-5
cdr3_aa: CASSSPGEGDEQYF; cdr3_nt: TGTGCCAGCAGCTCTCCAGGGGAAGGCGACGAGCAGTACTTC; j_call: TRBJ2-7; clone_size: .; d_call: .; v_call: TRBV11-1
cdr3_aa: CASSQDLRAFDEQFF; cdr3_nt: TGTGCCAGCAGCCAAGATCTAAGGGCTTTCGATGAGCAGTTCTTC; j_call: TRBJ2-1; clone_size: .; d_call: .; v_call: TRBV4-2
cdr3_aa: CASSQTLAELDHTQYF; cdr3_nt: TGCGCCAGCAGCCAGACCCTAGCGGAGTTAGATCATACGCAGTATTTT; j_call: TRBJ2-3; clone_size: .; d_call: TRBD2; v_call: TRBV4-1
cdr3_aa: CASSSEIRGPDTGELFF; cdr3_nt: TGTGCCAGCAGTTCAGAAATCCGGGGCCCTGACACCGGGGAGCTGTTTTTT; j_call: TRBJ2-2; clone_size: .; d_call: .; v_call: TRBV7-7
cdr3_aa: CASTPRGGRAYEQYF; cdr3_nt: TGTGCCAGCACCCCACGGGGGGGGCGCGCCTACGAGCAGTACTTC; j_call: TRBJ2-7; clone_size: .; d_call: TRBD2; v_call: TRBV2
cdr3_aa: CASSPRVNTEAFF; cdr3_nt: TGTGCCAGCAGCCCCCGCGTGAACACTGAAGCTTTCTTT; j_call: TRBJ1-1; clone_size: .; d_call: .; v_call: TRBV9
cdr3_aa: CASSQEIVVPSGYTF; cdr3_nt: TGCGCCAGCAGCCAGGAGATCGTCGTCCCTAGTGGCTACACCTTC; j_call: TRBJ1-2; clone_size: .; d_call: .; v_call: TRBV4-3
cdr3_aa: CASSFGQLNTEAFF; cdr3_nt: TGCGCCAGCAGCTTTGGACAGCTGAACACTGAAGCTTTCTTT; j_call: TRBJ1-1; clone_size: .; d_call: .; v_call: TRBV5-1
cdr3_aa: CAWRTGGEQYF; cdr3_nt: TGTGCCTGGAGGACAGGGGGAGAGCAGTACTTC; j_call: TRBJ2-7; clone_size: .; d_call: TRBD1; v_call: TRBV30
cdr3_aa: CATDWTLGTGELFF; cdr3_nt: TGTGCCACCGACTGGACTCTGGGGACCGGGGAGCTGTTTTTT; j_call: TRBJ2-2; clone_size: .; d_call: .; v_call: TRBV6-6
cdr3_aa: CASSTTGWETQYF; cdr3_nt: TGTGCCAGCAGCACGACAGGGTGGGAGACCCAGTACTTC; j_call: TRBJ2-5; clone_size: once; d_call: TRBD1; v_call: TRBV28
cdr3_aa: CASSLRGAMNTEAFF; cdr3_nt: TGTGCCAGCAGTTTGCGGGGGGCGATGAACACTGAAGCTTTCTTT; j_call: TRBJ1-1; clone_size: once; d_call: .; v_call: TRBV27
cdr3_aa: CASSVAGGSSYEQYF; cdr3_nt: TGTGCCAGCAGCGTAGCGGGAGGGTCCTCCTACGAGCAGTACTTC; j_call: TRBJ2-7; clone_size: .; d_call: TRBD2; v_call: TRBV9
cdr3_aa: CASSRQGTGEQYF; cdr3_nt: TGTGCCAGCAGTCGACAGGGGACGGGCGAGCAGTACTTC; j_call: TRBJ2-7; clone_size: .; d_call: TRBD1; v_call: TRBV28
cdr3_aa: CSGRWRSEQFF; cdr3_nt: TGCAGTGGAAGATGGCGGTCTGAGCAGTTCTTC; j_call: TRBJ2-1; clone_size: once; d_call: .; v_call: TRBV20-1
cdr3_aa: CASSGGMNTEAFF; cdr3_nt: TGTGCCAGCAGCGGGGGAATGAACACTGAAGCTTTCTTT; j_call: TRBJ1-1; clone_size: few; d_call: .; v_call: TRBV28
cdr3_aa: CASRFTGTGTDEQFF; cdr3_nt: TGCGCCAGCAGGTTTACCGGGACAGGGACCGATGAGCAGTTCTTC; j_call: TRBJ2-1; clone_size: .; d_call: TRBD1; v_call: TRBV4-1
cdr3_aa: CAWSKLTDHEAFF; cdr3_nt: TGTGCCTGGAGTAAACTGACTGACCATGAAGCTTTCTTT; j_call: TRBJ1-1; clone_size: few; d_call: .; v_call: TRBV30
cdr3_aa: CASSVGTGDGYTF; cdr3_nt: TGTGCCAGCAGCGTCGGGACAGGGGACGGCTACACCTTC; j_call: TRBJ1-2; clone_size: .; d_call: TRBD1; v_call: TRBV9
cdr3_aa: CASSAQDRVQETQYF; cdr3_nt: TGTGCCAGCAGCGCCCAAGACAGGGTGCAAGAGACCCAGTACTTC; j_call: TRBJ2-5; clone_size: .; d_call: TRBD1; v_call: TRBV9
cdr3_aa: CASSSSTGELFF; cdr3_nt: TGTGCCAGTAGTAGCAGCACCGGGGAGCTGTTTTTT; j_call: TRBJ2-2; clone_size: .; d_call: .; v_call: TRBV19
cdr3_aa: CASSFQGANTEAFF; cdr3_nt: TGTGCCAGCAGTTTCCAGGGGGCGAACACTGAAGCTTTCTTT; j_call: TRBJ1-1; clone_size: .; d_call: TRBD1; v_call: TRBV28
cdr3_aa: CASRRAGGNGPDYTF; cdr3_nt: TGTGCCAGCAGACGGGCAGGAGGTAATGGTCCCGACTACACCTTC; j_call: TRBJ1-2; clone_size: .; d_call: .; v_call: TRBV27
cdr3_aa: CASSSPGDKYQPQHF; cdr3_nt: TGTGCCAGCAGTAGCCCGGGAGACAAGTATCAGCCCCAGCATTTT; j_call: TRBJ1-5; clone_size: .; d_call: .; v_call: TRBV28
cdr3_aa: CASSVGGSGIQETQYF; cdr3_nt: TGTGCCAGCAGCGTAGGGGGTAGCGGAATCCAAGAGACCCAGTACTTC; j_call: TRBJ2-5; clone_size: .; d_call: .; v_call: TRBV9
cdr3_aa: CASSPRASGSYNEQFF; cdr3_nt: TGTGCCAGCAGCCCCCGTGCTAGCGGATCGTACAATGAGCAGTTCTTC; j_call: TRBJ2-1; clone_size: .; d_call: TRBD2; v_call: TRBV11-2
cdr3_aa: CASSVYSGSNPSYNEQFF; cdr3_nt: TGTGCCAGCAGCGTCTATAGCGGGAGTAATCCCTCCTACAATGAGCAGTTCTTC; j_call: TRBJ2-1; clone_size: .; d_call: TRBD2; v_call: TRBV7-3
cdr3_aa: CATRVAAEQYF; cdr3_nt: TGTGCCACCCGAGTAGCAGCCGAGCAGTACTTC; j_call: TRBJ2-7; clone_size: .; d_call: .; v_call: TRBV6-5
cdr3_aa: CASTSRRATQSYEQYF; cdr3_nt: TGTGCCAGCACCTCTCGCCGGGCCACACAGTCCTACGAGCAGTACTTC; j_call: TRBJ2-7; clone_size: .; d_call: .; v_call: TRBV27
cdr3_aa: CASSPGQDNQPQHF; cdr3_nt: TGTGCCAGCAGCCCGGGACAGGACAATCAGCCCCAGCATTTT; j_call: TRBJ1-5; clone_size: .; d_call: TRBD1; v_call: TRBV28
cdr3_aa: CASSLGEQVAGYEQYF; cdr3_nt: TGTGCCAGCAGCTTAGGAGAACAGGTTGCAGGCTACGAGCAGTACTTC; j_call: TRBJ2-7; clone_size: .; d_call: .; v_call: TRBV7-9
cdr3_aa: CASSLLPSGRPRDEQFF; cdr3_nt: TGTGCCAGCAGTTTATTGCCTAGCGGGAGACCCAGGGATGAGCAGTTCTTC; j_call: TRBJ2-1; clone_size: once; d_call: TRBD2; v_call: TRBV27
cdr3_aa: CASRELAVQETQYF; cdr3_nt: TGTGCCAGCAGAGAACTAGCGGTACAAGAGACCCAGTACTTC; j_call: TRBJ2-5; clone_size: .; d_call: TRBD2; v_call: TRBV27
cdr3_aa: CASSQLDARERIEEAFF; cdr3_nt: TGCGCCAGCAGCCAATTGGACGCACGGGAGAGGATTGAGGAAGCTTTCTTT; j_call: TRBJ1-1; clone_size: .; d_call: .; v_call: TRBV4-3
cdr3_aa: CASSVLQGGHIQYF; cdr3_nt: TGTGCCAGCAGTGTCCTACAAGGGGGCCACATTCAGTACTTC; j_call: TRBJ2-4; clone_size: .; d_call: TRBD1; v_call: TRBV27
cdr3_aa: CASSVAGSADTQYF; cdr3_nt: TGTGCCAGCAGCGTAGCAGGCAGCGCAGATACGCAGTATTTT; j_call: TRBJ2-3; clone_size: .; d_call: .; v_call: TRBV9
cdr3_aa: CASSVEAGVTEAFF; cdr3_nt: TGTGCCAGCAGCGTAGAGGCAGGCGTCACTGAAGCTTTCTTT; j_call: TRBJ1-1; clone_size: .; d_call: .; v_call: TRBV9